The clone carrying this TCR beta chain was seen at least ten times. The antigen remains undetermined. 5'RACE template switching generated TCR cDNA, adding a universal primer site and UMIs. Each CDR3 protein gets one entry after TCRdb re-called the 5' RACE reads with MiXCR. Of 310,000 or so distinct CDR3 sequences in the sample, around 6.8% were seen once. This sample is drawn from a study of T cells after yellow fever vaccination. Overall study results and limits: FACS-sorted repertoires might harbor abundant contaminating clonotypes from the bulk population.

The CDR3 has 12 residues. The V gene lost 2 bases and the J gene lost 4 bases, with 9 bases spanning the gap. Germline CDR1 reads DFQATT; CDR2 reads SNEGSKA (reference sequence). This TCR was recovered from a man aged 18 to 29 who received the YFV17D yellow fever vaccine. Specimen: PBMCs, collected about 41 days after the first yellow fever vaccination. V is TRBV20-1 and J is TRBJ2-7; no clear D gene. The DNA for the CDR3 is TGCAGTGCTAGATTGCCGACGTACGAGCAGTACTTC. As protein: CSARLPTYEQYF.